The 28 T cell receptor beta chains presented below share a single source sample, sequenced in a study of glioma-infiltrating T cells (dated by TCRdb to 2016 to 2018). TCRdb records Illumina MiSeq as the sequencer. TCR alpha and beta CDR3 regions were amplified with the iRepertoire nested amplicon-rescue multiplex PCR (arm-PCR) platform from RNA. TCRdb took the public reads, trimmed them with fastp at Q25, ran MiXCR for clone calling and kept in-frame beta chains. Each CDR3 protein appears once, grouped with its most common genes and DNA. For this sample the table gives roughly 350,000 distinct CDR3 sequences, of which less than 50% were detected only once. Approximately 12% of the sample comes from the top ten. The sample consisted of glioma tissue, nonneoplastic brain tissue, or PBMCs (not recorded which). The receptors shown here come from a human donor with low-grade glioma or glioblastoma, undergoing nonglioma brain surgery, or in good health (not recorded which).

V gene TRBV5-6 combines with J gene TRBJ1-1; tentative D call: TRBD1 (6 bases). There are 15 residues in the CDR3. V lost 6 bases, J lost 0 bases, and 15 bases lay in between. The germline gives CDR1 SGHDT, CDR2 YYEEEE. The CDR3 sequence: CASNAVKGVNTEAFF. CDR3 nucleotides: TGTGCCAGCAACGCCGTAAAGGGGGTGAACACTGAAGCTTTCTTT.

The J gene is TRBJ2-3, the V gene TRBV25-1; 8 bases align to TRBD2. Per the germline V gene, CDR1 is MGHDK and CDR2 is SYGVNS. Unmatched junction bases numbered 5, after V lost 3 bases and J lost 6 bases. This CDR3 has 14 amino acids. CDR3 protein: CASSDLGRGDTQYF. The CDR3 nucleotides are TGTGCCAGCAGTGACCTCGGGAGGGGGGATACGCAGTATTTT. The full variable domain, with the rest looked up from reference TRBV25-1 and TRBJ2-3, is EADIYQTPRYLVIGTGKKITLECSQTMGHDKMYWYQQDPGMELHLIHYSYGVNSTEKGDLSSESTVSRIRTEHFPLTLESARPSHTSQYLCASSDLGRGDTQYFGPGTRLTVL.

This sequence joins TRBV6-1 and TRBJ2-2, with D perhaps TRBD1 (6 bases). Germline CDR1 MNHNS, CDR2 SASEGT. The CDR3 loop spans 15 amino acids. Trimming removed 10 bases at V and 0 bases at J, with 15 bases between. The CDR3 reads CAIRQDSTNTGELFF. The CDR3 DNA is TGTGCCATCAGACAGGACAGTACGAACACCGGGGAGCTGTTTTTT.

In its sample, this clonotype was seen many times. This chain links TRBV6-1 with TRBJ1-5, with D unclear. Germline CDR1 reads MNHNS; CDR2 reads SASEGT. CDR3 length equals 13 residues. V was trimmed by 7 bases and J by 4 bases, leaving 11 bases between them. CDR3 sequence: CASKYITNQPQHF. Here the CDR3 DNA reads TGTGCCAGCAAATATATCACGAATCAGCCCCAGCATTTT.

There are many counts of this clonotype. The rearrangement joins TRBV20-1 to TRBJ2-1; 7 nucleotides align to TRBD1. The V gene end was trimmed by 2 bases and the J gene end by 5 bases; junction bases not matched to a gene: 3. Germline CDR1 is DFQATT and CDR2 is SNEGSKA (reference sequence). The CDR3 is 13 amino acids. CDR3 nucleotides: TGCAGTGCTAGACGGCAGGGGGACAATGAGCAGTTCTTC. Translated, it gives CSARRQGDNEQFF.

About this clonotype: This may be a read error, as it is one base from a much larger clone. The chain carries TRBV6-6 and TRBJ2-7; 8 bases are shared with TRBD2. This CDR3 is 15 amino acids long. V shed 2 bases, J shed 6 bases, and the junction held 9 bases outside the gene matches. CDR1 and CDR2 (germline): MNHNY, SVGAGI (reference sequence). The CDR3 here is CASSYGRAGAGEQYF. As DNA, the CDR3 is TGTGCCAGCAGTTACGGTAGAGCGGGAGCGGGCGAGCAGTACTTC.

This chain uses TRBV5-1 with TRBJ1-3; D possibly corresponds to TRBD1 (5 bases). Per the germline V gene, CDR1 is SGHRS and CDR2 is YFSETQ. The length of the CDR3 is 15 residues. The ends were cut back, 4 bases at V and 2 bases at J, with 13 bases in the middle. The CDR3 DNA sequence: TGCGCCAGCAGCCGCACGTCAGGGCCTGGAAACACCATATATTTT. Protein product: CASSRTSGPGNTIYF.

CDR3 DNA sequence: TGTGCCAGCAGTCCCAGGGGAACGGCTGAAGCTTTCTTT. This translates into CASSPRGTAEAFF. The J gene is TRBJ1-1, the V gene TRBV28; tentative D call: TRBD1 (6 bases). The CDR3 totals 13 residues. The ends were cut back, 5 bases at V and 6 bases at J, with 13 bases in the middle. Germline V gene lookup returns CDR1 MDHEN and CDR2 SYDVKM.

This clonotype was seen only a few times. The chain is built from TRBV6-2 or TRBV6-3 and TRBJ2-1, with unresolved D. V lost 6 bases and J lost 12, with 15 bases in between. The CDR3 has 12 amino acids. Germline CDR1 is MNHEY and CDR2 is SVGEGT. The CDR3 reads CASSHDRPGQFF. The CDR3 DNA follows: TGTGCCAGCAGCCATGACCGCCCCGGGCAGTTCTTC.

This clonotype appeared many times. V usage is TRBV19 and J usage is TRBJ2-3, with 12 bases lining up with TRBD2. The CDR3 loop spans 15 amino acids. Germline trimming cut 6 bases from V and 6 bases from J; bases unmatched to any gene: 7. Germline V lookup: CDR1 LNHDA, CDR2 SQIVND (reference sequence). CDR3 sequence reads: CASSRLAGVVDTQYF. The CDR3 DNA follows: TGTGCCAGTAGCAGACTAGCGGGAGTGGTGGATACGCAGTATTTT.

This clonotype came up many times. The genes are TRBV7-2 and TRBJ1-1; perhaps TRBD1 as D (5 bases). CDR1 and CDR2 from the germline V gene are SGHTA and FQGNSA. This CDR3 has 14 amino acids. V was shortened by 5 bases and J by 2 bases, with 12 bases between the two germline ends. The CDR3 sequence: CASSLTAGNTEAFF. CDR3 bases: TGTGCCAGCAGCCTGACAGCGGGCAACACTGAAGCTTTCTTT.

This clonotype was seen a handful of times. The gene calls are TRBV4-1 and TRBJ1-1; no firm D call. The CDR3 consists of 14 residues. CDR1 and CDR2 (germline): MGHRA, YSYEKL. Trimming left V 4 bases short and J 1 base short, with 10 bases between. The CDR3 loop reads CASSPPWGNTEAFF. CDR3 nucleotides: TGCGCCAGCAGCCCTCCTTGGGGGAACACTGAAGCTTTCTTT.

V usage is TRBV6-4 and J usage is TRBJ2-3; 8 bases line up with TRBD2. The germline V gene encodes CDR1 MRHNA and CDR2 SNTAGT. CDR3 size: 15 residues. V lost 3 bases and J lost 4; bases outside the gene matches: 6. CDR3 sequence reads: CASSEAAGEADTQYF. The CDR3 coding sequence is TGTGCCAGCAGTGAGGCAGCGGGAGAAGCAGATACGCAGTATTTT.

This clonotype was detected many times. V and J are TRBV4-2 and TRBJ1-2; 7 nucleotides match TRBD1. Per the germline V gene, CDR1 is LGHNA and CDR2 is YNFKEQ. Trimming at V came to 1 base and at J to 2 bases, leaving 7 bases not matched to a gene. The CDR3 loop spans 16 amino acids. The CDR3 bases are TGTGCCAGCAGCCAAGCTAACGGACAGGAGAACTATGGCTACACCTTC. Residues: CASSQANGQENYGYTF.

This rearrangement joins TRBV18 to TRBJ1-3, with D perhaps matching TRBD1 (6 bases). The CDR3 is 16 residues long. The V gene's germline CDR1 is KGHSH and CDR2 LQKENI. V lost 4 bases to trimming and J lost 0 bases, with 13 bases between them. The CDR3 DNA reads as TGTGCCAGCTCACTCCTTGGGGGCGGCTCTGGAAACACCATATATTTT. Amino acids: CASSLLGGGSGNTIYF.

This clonotype was picked up many times. The rearrangement links TRBV20-1 to TRBJ1-1; D is undetermined. V gave up 2 bases and J gave up 1 base, with 8 bases separating them. Germline V gene lookup returns CDR1 DFQATT and CDR2 SNEGSKA (reference sequence). This CDR3 contains 13 residues. DNA for the CDR3: TGCAGTGCTAGACTTCCCGGGAACACTGAAGCTTTCTTT. Protein product: CSARLPGNTEAFF.

This clonotype was detected only a few times. This chain links TRBV4-1 with TRBJ1-2, with D hard to call. This CDR3 has 15 residues. Germline V lookup: CDR1 MGHRA, CDR2 YSYEKL. V was shortened by 2 bases and J by 4 bases, with 14 bases between the two germline ends. In DNA form, the CDR3 reads TGCGCCAGCAGCCAACATAAGAGCTTGGCCTATGGCTACACCTTC. Protein: CASSQHKSLAYGYTF.

The rearrangement links TRBV4-3 to TRBJ1-2; D remains ambiguous. Germline assignment: CDR1 LGHNA and CDR2 YSLEER. Trimming took off 4 bases at V and 7 bases at J, with 19 bases between the two ends. This CDR3 has 15 residues. As DNA, the CDR3 is TGCGCCAGCAGCCTCCTCCCGTGGGGTGATGTTGGCTACACCTTC. Protein sequence: CASSLLPWGDVGYTF.

In this sample, this clonotype turned up many times. The J gene is TRBJ2-7, the V gene TRBV28; D uncertain. Trimming pared 6 bases from V and 0 bases from J, leaving 12 bases between. Germline-derived CDR1 and CDR2 are MDHEN and SYDVKM. The CDR3 extends over 14 amino acids. The CDR3 coding sequence is TGTGCCAGCAGCTCGATCTTACGCTCCTACGAGCAGTACTTC. Translation: CASSSILRSYEQYF.

This clonotype was found a few times. The genes are TRBV5-4 and TRBJ2-7; either TRBD1 or TRBD2 may supply D (5 bases each). V gave up 3 bases and J gave up 1 base, with 14 bases separating them. This CDR3 has 15 amino acids. The V gene's germline CDR1 is SGHNT and CDR2 YYREEE (reference sequence). The CDR3 reads CASSSRDQRSYEQYF. The CDR3 bases are TGTGCCAGCAGCTCCCGGGACCAAAGATCCTACGAGCAGTACTTC.

With regard to this clonotype: An end of the junction differs from the germline gene, which may be a read error. The chain has TRBV28 and TRBJ1-1; D remains unclear. CDR1 MDHEN and CDR2 SYDVKM come from the germline V gene. The CDR3 is 14 residues long. CDR3 coding DNA: TGTGCCAGCACTTTAGAGGCCGGGCGAACAAAAGCTTTCTTC. This sequence encodes CASTLEAGRTKAFF.

This clonotype appeared many times. The gene calls are TRBV15 and TRBJ1-2; perhaps TRBD1 as D (5 bases). V was cut by 2 bases and J by 5 bases, with 12 bases left in between. Germline lookup yields CDR1 LNHNV and CDR2 YYDKDF (reference sequence). This CDR3 is 14 amino acids long. As DNA, the CDR3 is TGTGCCACCAGCAGACCGGGACGGAATTATGGCTACACCTTC. Translating gives CATSRPGRNYGYTF.

This clonotype was recorded once. The chain uses TRBV5-4 and TRBJ1-1; TRBD1 aligns across 9 bases. The germline CDR1 and CDR2 sequences are SGHNT and YYREEE (reference sequence). The V gene end was trimmed by 4 bases and the J gene end by 4 bases; junction bases not matched to a gene: 8. The CDR3 runs 15 residues. The CDR3 sequence: CASSLRQGVATEAFF. The DNA of the CDR3 is TGTGCCAGCAGCCTAAGACAGGGGGTAGCCACTGAAGCTTTCTTT.

The J gene is TRBJ1-5, the V gene TRBV4-1, with TRBD1 identical over 9 bases. The CDR3 extends over 15 amino acids. Germline V gene data show CDR1 as MGHRA and CDR2 as YSYEKL. V gave up 1 base and J gave up 2 bases; unmatched junction bases: 0. The CDR3 nucleotides are TGCGCCAGCAGCCAAGGGACAGGGGGCAATCAGCCCCAGCATTTT. As protein: CASSQGTGGNQPQHF.

As to this clonotype: Germline and junction disagree at one end, which may indicate a read error. The chain joins TRBV28 to TRBJ2-7; no definite D call. From germline, CDR1 is MDHEN and CDR2 SYDVKM. The CDR3 contains 11 residues. The CDR3: CPTPRSYKQYF. For the CDR3, the DNA is TGCCCCACCCCACGATCCTACAAGCAGTACTTC.

The CDR3 coding sequence is TGTGCCAGCAGTTACCTAACTCTAGTTCAGTCCTCCTACGAGCAGTACTTC. Translated: CASSYLTLVQSSYEQYF. This chain links TRBV6-2 or TRBV6-3 with TRBJ2-7; D gene unclear. CDR3 length equals 17 residues. The germline gives CDR1 MNHEY, CDR2 SVGEGT. V was shortened by 2 bases and J by 0 bases, with 17 bases between the two germline ends.

The chain links TRBV4-2 to TRBJ1-1; possibly TRBD1 for D (5 bases). Trimming removed 4 bases from V and 6 bases from J, with 18 bases in between. Germline V gives CDR1 LGHNA, CDR2 YNFKEQ. The CDR3 contains 15 residues. The CDR3 coding sequence is TGTGCCAGCAGCCTACCGGGACGGGGCGGCGCTGAAGCTTTCTTT. Protein: CASSLPGRGGAEAFF.

The CDR3 is CASSLQGSPYQPQHF. As DNA, the CDR3 is TGTGCCAGCAGCCTTCAGGGGTCCCCCTATCAGCCCCAGCATTTT. V and J are TRBV9 and TRBJ1-5, with a weak D call TRBD1 (6 bases). V lost 4 bases to trimming and J lost 5 bases, with 16 bases between them. Germline V gene sequence: CDR1 SGDLS, CDR2 YYNGEE. The CDR3 is 15 amino acids.